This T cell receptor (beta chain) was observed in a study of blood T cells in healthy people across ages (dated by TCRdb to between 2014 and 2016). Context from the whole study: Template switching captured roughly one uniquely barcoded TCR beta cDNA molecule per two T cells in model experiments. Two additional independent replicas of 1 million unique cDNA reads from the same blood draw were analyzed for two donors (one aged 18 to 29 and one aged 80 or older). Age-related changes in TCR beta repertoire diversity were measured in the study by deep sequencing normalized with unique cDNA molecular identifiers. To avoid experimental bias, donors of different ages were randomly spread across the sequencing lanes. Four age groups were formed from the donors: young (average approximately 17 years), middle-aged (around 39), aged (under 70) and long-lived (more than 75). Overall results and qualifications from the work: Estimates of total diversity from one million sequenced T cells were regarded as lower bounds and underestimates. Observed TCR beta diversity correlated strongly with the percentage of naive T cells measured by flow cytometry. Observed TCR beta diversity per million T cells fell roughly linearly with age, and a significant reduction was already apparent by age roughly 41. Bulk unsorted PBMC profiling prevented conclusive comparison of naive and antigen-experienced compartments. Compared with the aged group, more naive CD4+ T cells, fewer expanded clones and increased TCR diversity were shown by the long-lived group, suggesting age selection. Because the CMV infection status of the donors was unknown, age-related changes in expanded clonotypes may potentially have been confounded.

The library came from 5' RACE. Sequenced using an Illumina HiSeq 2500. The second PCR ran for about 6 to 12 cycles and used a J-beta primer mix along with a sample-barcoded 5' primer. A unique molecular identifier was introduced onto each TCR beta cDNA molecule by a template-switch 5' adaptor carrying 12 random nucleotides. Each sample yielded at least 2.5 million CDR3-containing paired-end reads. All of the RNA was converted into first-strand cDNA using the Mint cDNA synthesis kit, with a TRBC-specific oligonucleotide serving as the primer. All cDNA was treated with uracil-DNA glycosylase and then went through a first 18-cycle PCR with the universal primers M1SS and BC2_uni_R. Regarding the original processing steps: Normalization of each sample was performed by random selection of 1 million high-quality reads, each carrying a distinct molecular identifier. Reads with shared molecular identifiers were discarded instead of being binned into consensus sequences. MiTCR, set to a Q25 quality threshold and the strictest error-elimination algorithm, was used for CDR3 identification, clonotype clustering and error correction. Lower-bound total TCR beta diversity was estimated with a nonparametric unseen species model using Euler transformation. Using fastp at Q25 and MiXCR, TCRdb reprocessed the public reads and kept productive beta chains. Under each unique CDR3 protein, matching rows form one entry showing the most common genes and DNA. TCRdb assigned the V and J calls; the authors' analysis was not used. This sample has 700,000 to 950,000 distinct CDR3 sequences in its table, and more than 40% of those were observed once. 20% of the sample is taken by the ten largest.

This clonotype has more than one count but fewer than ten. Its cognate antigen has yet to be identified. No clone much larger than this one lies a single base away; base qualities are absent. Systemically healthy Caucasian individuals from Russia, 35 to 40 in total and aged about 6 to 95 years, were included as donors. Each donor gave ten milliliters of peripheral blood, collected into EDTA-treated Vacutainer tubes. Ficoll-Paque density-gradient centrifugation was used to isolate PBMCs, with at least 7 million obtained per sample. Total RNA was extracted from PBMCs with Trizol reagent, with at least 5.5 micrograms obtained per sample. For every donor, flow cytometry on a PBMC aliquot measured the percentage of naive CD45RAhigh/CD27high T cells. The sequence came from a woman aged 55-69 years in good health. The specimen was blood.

Read as DNA, the sequence is TGCGCCAGCAGCTTGATGGAGGGAAGCACAGATACGCAGTATTTT. Its coded protein is CASSLMEGSTDTQYF. This sequence uses TRBV5-1 and TRBJ2-3; the D segment could be TRBD2, given 6 matching bases. The CDR1 and CDR2 encoded by the germline V gene are SGHRS and YFSETQ. Taken from cysteine to phenylalanine, the CDR3 has 15 residues. The CDR3 DNA has 45 bases and is translated from base 1. A distance of 9 bases separates the germline ends of V and J, which lose 1 base and 0 bases respectively.